This T cell receptor beta chain was captured by sequencing in a study of blood T cells in healthy people across ages. Primers used in a second PCR of roughly 6 to 12 cycles were a sample-barcoded 5' primer and a J-beta primer mix. Researchers report that each sample yielded at least 2.5 million CDR3-containing paired-end reads. TCRdb recomputed calls from the 5' RACE reads with MiXCR, one row per CDR3 protein. The sample records roughly 1.7 million distinct CDR3 sequences, around 36% being singletons. Study conclusions and caveats: While age rose, TCR beta diversity per million T cells dropped in a roughly linear way. More naive CD4+ cells and higher diversity marked long-lived donors relative to aged donors. PBMCs went unsorted, and a conclusive naive versus antigen-experienced comparison was therefore prevented.

With 4 bases clipped from V and 4 bases from J, the junction kept 3 bases outside the gene matches. Looked up from germline, CDR1 is SNHLY and CDR2 is FYNNEI. CDR3 size: 14 residues. A note on this clonotype: The antigen remains unidentified.

Sequencing input: blood. This chain links TRBV2 with TRBJ1-5; 8 bases fit TRBD1. The sequence was obtained from a woman younger than 45 in good health. Here the CDR3 reads CASSAGGPNQPQHF. In DNA, the CDR3 is TGTGCCAGCAGTGCAGGGGGCCCGAATCAGCCCCAGCATTTT.